These 3 T cell receptor beta chains were all obtained from the same sample, sequenced in a study of cytomegalovirus exposure and HLA in healthy donors. The PCR made use of 60 Vbeta and 13 Jbeta primers. Measured with immunoSEQ multiplex PCR; TCRdb has only the in-frame clones, and not every one. The sample records approximately 100,000 clones, about 70% being singletons. The material sequenced was PBMCs. The source is a human donor in good health.

The chain carries TRBV7-6 and TRBJ2-1; tentative D call: TRBD2 (5 bases). Germline V lookup: CDR1 SGHVS, CDR2 FNYEAQ. The V gene lost 2 bases and the J gene lost 7 bases, with 12 bases spanning the gap. The CDR3 is 14 residues long. The CDR3 reads CASSLSLAWNEQFF. The CDR3 DNA reads as TGTGCCAGCAGCTTATCATTAGCGTGGAATGAGCAGTTCTTC.

In nucleotides, the CDR3 is TGCGCCAGCAGCTTGAATGTAGGGGTCCGGGGGGGTGCGACTGATACGCAGTATTTT. It translates to CASSLNVGVRGGATDTQYF. The V and J genes are TRBV5-1 and TRBJ2-3, with TRBD2 matching 8 bases. The CDR3 runs 19 residues. Trimming at V came to 1 base and at J to 6 bases, leaving 19 bases not matched to a gene. Germline assignment: CDR1 SGHRS and CDR2 YFSETQ.

The chain is built from TRBV28 and TRBJ1-1; no definite D call. Trimming pared 10 bases from V and 1 base from J, leaving 16 bases between. Looked up from germline, CDR1 is MDHEN and CDR2 is SYDVKM. This CDR3 region has 14 residues. Written as DNA, the CDR3 is TGTGCCATCTCTCAGGTGCCCCAGAACACTGAAGCTTTCTTT. It translates to CAISQVPQNTEAFF.